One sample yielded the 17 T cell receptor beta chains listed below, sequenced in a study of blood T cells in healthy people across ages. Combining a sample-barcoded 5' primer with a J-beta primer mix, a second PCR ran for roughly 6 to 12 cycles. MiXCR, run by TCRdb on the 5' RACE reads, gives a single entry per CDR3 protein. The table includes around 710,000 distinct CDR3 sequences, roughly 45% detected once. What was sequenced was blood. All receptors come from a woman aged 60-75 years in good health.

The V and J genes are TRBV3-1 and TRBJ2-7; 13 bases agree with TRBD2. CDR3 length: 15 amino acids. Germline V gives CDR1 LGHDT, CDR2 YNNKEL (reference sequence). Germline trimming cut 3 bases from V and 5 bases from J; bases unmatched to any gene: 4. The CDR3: CASSQGGLAGDEQYF. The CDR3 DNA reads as TGTGCCAGCAGCCAGGGCGGACTAGCGGGAGACGAGCAGTACTTC.

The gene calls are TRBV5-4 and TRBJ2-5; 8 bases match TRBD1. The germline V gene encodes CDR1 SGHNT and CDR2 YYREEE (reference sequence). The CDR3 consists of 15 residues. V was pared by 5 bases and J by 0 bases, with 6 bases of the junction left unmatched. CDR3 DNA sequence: TGTGCCAGCAGTTCGACAGGGGTCTACCAAGAGACCCAGTACTTC. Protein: CASSSTGVYQETQYF.

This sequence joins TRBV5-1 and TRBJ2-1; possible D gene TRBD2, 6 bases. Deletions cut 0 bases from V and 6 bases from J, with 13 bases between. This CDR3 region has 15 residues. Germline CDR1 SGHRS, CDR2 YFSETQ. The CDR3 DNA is TGCGCCAGCAGCTTGGTGGGGGAGGCAGGCAATGAGCAGTTCTTC. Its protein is CASSLVGEAGNEQFF.

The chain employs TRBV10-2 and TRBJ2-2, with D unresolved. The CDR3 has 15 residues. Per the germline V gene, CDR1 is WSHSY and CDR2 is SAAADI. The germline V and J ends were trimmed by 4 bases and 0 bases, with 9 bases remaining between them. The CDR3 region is CASSVNSPNTGELFF. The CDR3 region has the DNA TGCGCCAGCAGTGTCAACAGTCCGAACACCGGGGAGCTGTTTTTT.

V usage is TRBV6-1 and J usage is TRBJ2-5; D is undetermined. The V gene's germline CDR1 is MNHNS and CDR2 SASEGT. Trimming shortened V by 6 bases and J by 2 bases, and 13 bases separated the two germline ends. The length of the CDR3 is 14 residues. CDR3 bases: TGTGCCAGCAGGGAACGGGTGATACAAGAGACCCAGTACTTC. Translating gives CASRERVIQETQYF.

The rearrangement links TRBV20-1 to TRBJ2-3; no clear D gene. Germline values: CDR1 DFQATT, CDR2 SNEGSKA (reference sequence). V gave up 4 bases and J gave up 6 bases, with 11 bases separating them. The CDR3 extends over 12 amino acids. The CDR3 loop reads CSATPTGDTQYF. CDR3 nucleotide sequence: TGCAGTGCTACTCCTACTGGGGATACGCAGTATTTT.

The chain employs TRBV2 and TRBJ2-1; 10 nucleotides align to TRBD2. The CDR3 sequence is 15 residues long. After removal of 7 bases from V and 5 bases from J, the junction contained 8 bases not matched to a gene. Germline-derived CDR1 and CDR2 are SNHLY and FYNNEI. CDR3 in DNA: TGTGCCAGCAAGTCCGAGCGGGGGGGGAACAATGAGCAGTTCTTC. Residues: CASKSERGGNNEQFF.

The DNA of the CDR3 is TGTGCCATCAGTGAGACTAGCGGGAGTAACGATGAGCAGTTCTTC. Its protein is CAISETSGSNDEQFF. The rearrangement uses TRBV10-3 and TRBJ2-1; 11 positions agree with TRBD2. The CDR3 has 15 residues. Germline V lookup: CDR1 ENHRY, CDR2 SYGVKD. The J segment lost 8 bases and the V segment lost 2 bases, leaving 5 bases of the junction unmatched.

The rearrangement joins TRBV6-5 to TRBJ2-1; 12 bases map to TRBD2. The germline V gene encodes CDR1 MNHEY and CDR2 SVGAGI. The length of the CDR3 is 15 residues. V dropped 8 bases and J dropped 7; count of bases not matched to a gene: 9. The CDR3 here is CASGQTSGSENEQFF. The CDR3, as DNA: TGTGCCAGCGGGCAGACTAGCGGGAGTGAAAATGAGCAGTTCTTC.

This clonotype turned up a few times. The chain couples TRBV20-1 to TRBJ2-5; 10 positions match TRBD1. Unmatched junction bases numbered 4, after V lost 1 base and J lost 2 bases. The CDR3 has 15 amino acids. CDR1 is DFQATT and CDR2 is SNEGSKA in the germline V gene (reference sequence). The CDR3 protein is CSARAQDRGQETQYF. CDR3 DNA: TGCAGTGCTAGAGCTCAGGACAGGGGGCAAGAGACCCAGTACTTC.

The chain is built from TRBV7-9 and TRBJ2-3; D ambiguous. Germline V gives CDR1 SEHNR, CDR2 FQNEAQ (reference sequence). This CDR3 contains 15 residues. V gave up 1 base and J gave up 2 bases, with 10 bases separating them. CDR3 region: CASSLGSPDTDTQYF. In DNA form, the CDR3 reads TGTGCCAGCAGCTTAGGTTCTCCAGACACAGATACGCAGTATTTT. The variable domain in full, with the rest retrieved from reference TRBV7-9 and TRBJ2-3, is DTGVSQNPRHKITKRGQNVTFRCDPISEHNRLYWYRQTLGQGPEFLTYFQNEAQLEKSRLLSDRFSAERPKGSFSTLEIQRTEQGDSAMYLCASSLGSPDTDTQYFGPGTRLTVL.

CDR3 protein: CSARDLRSGQAIYSYEQYF. The CDR3 nucleotides are TGCAGTGCTAGAGATCTACGATCGGGCCAGGCCATATACTCCTACGAGCAGTACTTC. The chain links TRBV20-1 to TRBJ2-7, with D uncertain. The CDR3 totals 19 residues. Germline CDR1 and CDR2: DFQATT and SNEGSKA (reference sequence). Trimming removed 0 bases from V and 0 bases from J, with 24 bases in between.

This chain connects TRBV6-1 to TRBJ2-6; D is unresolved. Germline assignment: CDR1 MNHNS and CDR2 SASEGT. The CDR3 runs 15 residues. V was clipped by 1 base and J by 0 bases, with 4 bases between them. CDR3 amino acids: CASSEGSSGANVLTF. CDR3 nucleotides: TGTGCCAGCAGTGAAGGGAGCTCTGGGGCCAACGTCCTGACTTTC.

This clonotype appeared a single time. The CDR3 reads CASSPMGSGTVGNTIYF. CDR3 in DNA: TGTGCCAGCAGTCCAATGGGGTCCGGGACAGTTGGAAACACCATATATTTT. The genes are TRBV25-1 and TRBJ1-3, with TRBD1 matching 7 bases. This CDR3 is built from 17 residues. Trimming cost V 5 bases and J 3 bases; bases outside gene matches: 13. The V gene's germline CDR1 is MGHDK and CDR2 SYGVNS.

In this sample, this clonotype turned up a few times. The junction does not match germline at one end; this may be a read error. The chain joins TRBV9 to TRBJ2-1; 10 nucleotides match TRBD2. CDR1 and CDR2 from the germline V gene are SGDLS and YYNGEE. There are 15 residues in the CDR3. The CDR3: CASSAGTSAYSEQFF. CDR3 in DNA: TGTGCCAGCAGCGCCGGGACTAGCGCCTACAGTGAGCAGTTCTTC.

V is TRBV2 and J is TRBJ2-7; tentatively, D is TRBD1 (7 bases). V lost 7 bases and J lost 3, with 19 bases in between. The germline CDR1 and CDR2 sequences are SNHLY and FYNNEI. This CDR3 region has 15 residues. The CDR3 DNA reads TGTGCCAGCATCCCGCGGGACAGCAGAAACTACGAGCAGTACTTC. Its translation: CASIPRDSRNYEQYF.

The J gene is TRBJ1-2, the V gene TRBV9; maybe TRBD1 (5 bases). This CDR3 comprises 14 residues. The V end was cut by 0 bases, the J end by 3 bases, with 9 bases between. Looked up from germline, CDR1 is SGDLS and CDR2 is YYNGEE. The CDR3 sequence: CASSVGRGDYGYTF. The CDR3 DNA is TGTGCCAGCAGCGTAGGTCGGGGGGACTATGGCTACACCTTC.